This T cell receptor (beta chain) was captured in a study of technical replicates of blood from a few donors. The CDR3 is 13 residues long. Germline V gene data show CDR1 as SGHVS and CDR2 as FQNEAQ. Trimming cost V 0 bases and J 9 bases, with 11 bases left between them. Method: immunoSEQ multiplex PCR; TCRdb's copy keeps in-frame clones and lacks some. Here the sample spans about 50,000 clones, nearly 95% being singletons. This TCR was sampled from a human donor in good health. Some clones in this sample may be carry-over from other donors' samples. This chain uses TRBV7-8 with TRBJ2-5, with D maybe TRBD2 (5 bases). The sample comprised PBMCs. The CDR3 sequence: CASSLAGLGAQYF. The CDR3 nucleotides read TGTGCCAGCAGCTTAGCAGGGCTCGGGGCCCAGTACTTC.